A single sample gave rise to the 19 T cell receptor beta chains below, sequenced in a study of cytotoxic CD8 clonotypes in ibrutinib-treated CLL. Clones were sequenced by immunoSEQ multiplex PCR, and TCRdb holds only the in-frame ones, with some missing. The sample records approximately 200,000 clones, 72% being singletons. Sequencing was performed on PBMCs, taken after 24 months of ibrutinib treatment. These receptors were taken from a human donor with chronic lymphocytic leukemia.

The V and J genes are TRBV9 and TRBJ1-2; D is unresolved. The V and J ends lost 0 bases and 1 base respectively, with 7 bases between them. This CDR3 is 14 amino acids long. CDR1 is SGDLS and CDR2 is YYNGEE in the germline V gene. The CDR3 sequence: CASSVVSVNYGYTF. The CDR3 bases are TGTGCCAGCAGCGTAGTTTCAGTTAACTATGGCTACACCTTC.

The chain is built from TRBV10-3 and TRBJ1-2; a weak D match, TRBD1 (5 bases). This CDR3 is 15 amino acids long. Per germline, CDR1 ENHRY and CDR2 SYGVKD. V was shortened by 3 bases and J by 8 bases, with 19 bases between the two germline ends. The CDR3: CAISDPTEFWTGYTF. The CDR3, as DNA: TGTGCCATCAGTGACCCGACAGAATTTTGGACCGGCTACACCTTC.

J is TRBJ1-1 and V is TRBV28; D remains ambiguous. The CDR3 extends over 14 amino acids. Germline V CDR1 and CDR2: MDHEN, SYDVKM. The germline V and J ends were trimmed by 4 bases and 4 bases, with 13 bases remaining between them. CDR3 DNA: TGTGCCAGCAGTTACACAAGATTGGGCACTGAAGCTTTCTTT. Amino acids: CASSYTRLGTEAFF.

The chain is built from TRBV2 and TRBJ1-5; TRBD1 might be the D (5 bases). Germline CDR1 SNHLY, CDR2 FYNNEI. V lost 2 bases and J lost 2, with 10 bases in between. This CDR3 has 15 amino acids. The CDR3 region has the DNA TGTGCCAGCAGTGAACAGGGCTCGGGCAATCAGCCCCAGCATTTT. This codes for CASSEQGSGNQPQHF.

CDR3 amino acids: CASSLVYQGRSDEQYF. As DNA, the CDR3 is TGTGCCAGCAGTTTGGTGTATCAGGGTAGGAGCGACGAGCAGTACTTC. The chain uses TRBV28 and TRBJ2-7, with D perhaps TRBD1 (5 bases). Looked up from germline, CDR1 is MDHEN and CDR2 is SYDVKM. CDR3 size: 16 residues. The ends were cut back, 3 bases at V and 5 bases at J, with 20 bases in the middle.

The CDR3 region has the DNA TGCAGTGCCGAAACCACAGATACGCAGTATTTT. Translated, it gives CSAETTDTQYF. The rearrangement joins TRBV20-1 to TRBJ2-3; D uncertain. V lost 6 bases to trimming and J lost 2 bases, with 6 bases between them. The germline V gene encodes CDR1 DFQATT and CDR2 SNEGSKA (reference sequence). The CDR3 length is 11 residues.

The rearrangement joins TRBV7-3 to TRBJ2-2; the D is unclear. V dropped 1 base and J dropped 3 bases, with 9 bases sitting between them. This CDR3 is 15 amino acids long. CDR1 and CDR2 (germline): SGHTA, FQGTGA. The CDR3 spells CASSLIGRYTGELFF. The CDR3 DNA follows: TGTGCCAGCAGCTTAATCGGACGGTACACCGGGGAGCTGTTTTTT.

The chain carries TRBV2 and TRBJ1-5; D is unresolved. The CDR3 totals 14 residues. Germline CDR1 is SNHLY and CDR2 is FYNNEI. The germline V and J ends were trimmed by 5 bases and 0 bases, with 8 bases remaining between them. CDR3 in DNA: TGTGCCAGCAGTTTGACCAATAGCAATCAGCCCCAGCATTTT. Translated: CASSLTNSNQPQHF. The full variable domain, with the rest looked up from reference TRBV2 and TRBJ1-5, is EPEVTQTPSHQVTQMGQEVILRCVPISNHLYFYWYRQILGQKVEFLVSFYNNEISEKSEIFDDQFSVERPDGSNFTLKIRSTKLEDSAMYFCASSLTNSNQPQHFGDGTRLSIL.

CDR3 loop: CASSSPGQGYGYTF. In DNA form, the CDR3 reads TGTGCCAGCAGCTCTCCGGGACAGGGCTATGGCTACACCTTC. This sequence joins TRBV5-4 and TRBJ1-2; the match to TRBD1 covers 9 bases. Germline V lookup: CDR1 SGHNT, CDR2 YYREEE (reference sequence). Unmatched junction bases numbered 4, after V lost 3 bases and J lost 4 bases. The length of the CDR3 is 14 residues.

The rearrangement uses TRBV10-3 and TRBJ2-1; 7 nucleotides agree with TRBD1. The V and J ends lost 3 bases and 5 bases, in that order; junction bases with no gene match: 13. The CDR3 sequence is 17 residues long. The germline gives CDR1 ENHRY, CDR2 SYGVKD. CDR3 nucleotides: TGTGCCATCAGTGACTATAAACGAGGCACAGGGGACAATGAGCAGTTCTTC. It codes for CAISDYKRGTGDNEQFF.

The rearrangement joins TRBV2 to TRBJ1-3, with D tentatively TRBD1 (6 bases). The length of the CDR3 is 13 residues. Trimming stripped 6 bases from V and 6 bases from J, with 12 bases between. Looked up from germline, CDR1 is SNHLY and CDR2 is FYNNEI. The CDR3 DNA reads TGTGCCAGCAGAAGGACAGACGAAAACACCATATATTTT. Residues: CASRRTDENTIYF.

This clone has just one count. The gene calls are TRBV4-3 and TRBJ1-1; D is uncertain. V lost 0 bases, J lost 3 bases, and 11 bases lay in between. Per germline, CDR1 LGHNA and CDR2 YSLEER. CDR3 length: 15 residues. The CDR3 region is CASSQDLTAYTEAFF. In DNA, the CDR3 is TGCGCCAGCAGCCAAGATCTTACGGCGTACACTGAAGCTTTCTTT.

The rearrangement links TRBV9 to TRBJ2-5; a possible D gene is TRBD2 (6 bases). V was pared by 0 bases and J by 1 base, with 13 bases between. This CDR3 has 16 amino acids. Germline V CDR1 and CDR2: SGDLS, YYNGEE. The CDR3 DNA reads as TGTGCCAGCAGCGTAGTTGTGGGAGGTACCCAAGAGACCCAGTACTTC. This codes for CASSVVVGGTQETQYF.

The CDR3 bases are TGTGCCAGCAGCAATGGACAGGGATTCGGTGAGCAGTTCTTC. This encodes CASSNGQGFGEQFF. The chain combines TRBV9 with TRBJ2-1, with 8 bases matching TRBD1. V shed 4 bases and J 9 bases; nucleotides not matched to a gene: 9. The CDR3 has 14 amino acids. Germline V gives CDR1 SGDLS, CDR2 YYNGEE.

This chain uses TRBV7-2 with TRBJ2-2; 11 nucleotides line up with TRBD2. From germline, CDR1 is SGHTA and CDR2 FQGNSA. The trim removed 1 base at V and 5 bases at J, leaving 6 bases unmatched. This CDR3 contains 17 residues. The CDR3: CASSLGLAGGWTGELFF. CDR3 in DNA: TGTGCCAGCAGCTTAGGTCTAGCGGGAGGTTGGACCGGGGAGCTGTTTTTT. Together with reference TRBV7-2 and TRBJ2-2, the CDR3 gives the full variable domain: GAGVSQSPSNKVTEKGKDVELRCDPISGHTALYWYRQSLGQGLEFLIYFQGNSAPDKSGLPSDRFSAERTGGSVSTLTIQRTQQEDSAVYLCASSLGLAGGWTGELFFGEGSRLTVL.

The V call is TRBV4-3, the J call TRBJ2-7; 8 nucleotides agree with TRBD2. Germline V gene lookup returns CDR1 LGHNA and CDR2 YSLEER. The V segment lost 1 base and the J segment 2 bases; nucleotides outside the gene matches: 4. This CDR3 is 15 amino acids long. CDR3 nucleotide sequence: TGCGCCAGCAGCCAAGCTAGCGGGCGTACCTACGAGCAGTACTTC. It codes for CASSQASGRTYEQYF.

This clone has only one observation. The CDR3 region is CSGRRDRDEAFF. Written as DNA, the CDR3 is TGCAGCGGACGCCGGGACAGGGATGAAGCTTTCTTT. The gene calls are TRBV29-1 and TRBJ1-1; 9 positions agree with TRBD1. V shed 7 bases and J 7 bases; nucleotides not matched to a gene: 7. There are 12 residues in the CDR3. Germline CDR1 reads SQVTM; CDR2 reads ANQGSEA.

This sequence joins TRBV7-2 and TRBJ2-3, with TRBD1 identical over 8 bases. V shed 1 base, J shed 6 bases, and the junction held 6 bases outside the gene matches. CDR3 size: 15 residues. Germline V gives CDR1 SGHTA, CDR2 FQGNSA. CDR3 coding DNA: TGTGCCAGCAGCTTAGTACAGGGGGGTGACGATACGCAGTATTTT. Translated: CASSLVQGGDDTQYF.

This chain joins TRBV4-3 and TRBJ1-1; no firm D call. The germline V and J ends were trimmed by 0 bases and 0 bases, with 11 bases remaining between them. Germline CDR1 and CDR2: LGHNA and YSLEER. The CDR3 is made up of 16 amino acids. In nucleotides, the CDR3 is TGCGCCAGCAGCCAAGATTCAGGATCCATGAACACTGAAGCTTTCTTT. It encodes CASSQDSGSMNTEAFF.